This TCR beta chain was documented in a study of shared clonotypes between healthy human individuals. As concerns this clone: Its antigen remains unidentified. Other DNA sequences of this sample code for an identical CDR3.

General observations from the study: Clonotypes shared by all four sorted-subset donors had higher generation probabilities than non-shared clonotypes.

Data came from immunoSEQ multiplex PCR; TCRdb stores just in-frame clones and leaves some out. This table has more than 2,000,000 clones, over 85% appearing once. This receptor was obtained from a young man in good health. Some clones in this sample may be carry-over from other donors' samples. The sequencing input was naive CD4+ T cells from PBMCs. The subset is: CD45RA+ positively selected.

The CDR3 here is CASSGQTGNYGYTF. For the CDR3, the DNA is TGTGCCAGCAGTGGGCAGACAGGGAACTATGGCTACACCTTC. The V gene is TRBV6-1, the J gene TRBJ1-2; 7 bases are a match to TRBD1. Germline CDR1 is MNHNS and CDR2 is SASEGT. The J segment lost 2 bases and the V segment lost 4 bases, leaving 4 bases of the junction unmatched. The CDR3 spans 14 residues.